This T cell receptor beta chain derives from a study of control samples from healthy donors and cancer patients. TCRdb's copy holds only in-frame clones and misses some; the assay was immunoSEQ multiplex PCR. This sample has approximately 53,000 clones; roughly 90% occur once, and the top ten carry under 0.95%. CDR1 and CDR2 (germline): SEHNR, FQNEAQ (reference sequence). CDR3 length: 16 amino acids. Trimming at V came to 3 bases and at J to 6 bases, leaving 7 bases not matched to a gene. The sequence was obtained from a man aged 25-45 years with colorectal cancer. The rearrangement uses TRBV7-9 and TRBJ2-5, with 13 nucleotides matching TRBD2. Sequencing was carried out using PBMCs. CDR3 loop: CASSFVLAGGQKTQYF. The CDR3 region has the DNA TGTGCCAGCAGCTTCGTACTAGCGGGGGGGCAGAAGACCCAGTACTTC.